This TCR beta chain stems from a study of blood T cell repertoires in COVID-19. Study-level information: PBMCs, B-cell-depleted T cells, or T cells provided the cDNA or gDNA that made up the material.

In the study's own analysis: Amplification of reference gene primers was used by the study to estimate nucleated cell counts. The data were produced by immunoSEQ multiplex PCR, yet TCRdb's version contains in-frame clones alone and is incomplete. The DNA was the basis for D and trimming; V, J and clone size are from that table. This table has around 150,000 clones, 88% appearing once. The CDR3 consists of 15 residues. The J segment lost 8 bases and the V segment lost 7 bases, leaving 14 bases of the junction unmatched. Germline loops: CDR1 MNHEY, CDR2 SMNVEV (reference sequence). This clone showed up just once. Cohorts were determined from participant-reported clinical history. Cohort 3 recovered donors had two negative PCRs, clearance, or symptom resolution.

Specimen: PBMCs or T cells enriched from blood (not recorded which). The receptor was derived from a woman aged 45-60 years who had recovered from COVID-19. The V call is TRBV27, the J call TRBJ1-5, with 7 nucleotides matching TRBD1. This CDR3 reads CASKGGGQAEEPQHF. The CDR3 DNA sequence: TGTGCCAGCAAAGGGGGAGGACAGGCCGAAGAGCCCCAGCATTTT.